This T cell receptor beta chain was sequenced during a study of regulatory T cells in long-lasting Graves disease. Study as a whole: The definition of persistent Graves' disease was over 5 years of antithyroid drugs with positive TSH receptor antibodies.

The time point was: persistent/refractory GD, antithyroid drugs over 5 years with positive TRAb. Extracted RNA from PBMCs served as the source of the TCR library. This clonotype was picked up many times. What it recognizes is unknown. The CDR3 length is 14 residues. V was shortened by 0 bases and J by 5 bases, with 10 bases between the two germline ends. CDR1 is ENHRY, CDR2 SYGVKD, per germline. Both iRepertoire HTBI primers and Arm-PCR of CDR3 regions were used to build the TCR beta libraries. Each CDR3 protein gets one entry after TCRdb re-called the multiplex PCR reads with MiXCR. Here the sample spans approximately 360,000 distinct CDR3 sequences, roughly 24% being singletons. Findings of the study overall: Sampling was limited to peripheral blood rather than thyroid tissue. Gene preferences differed: TRBV28, TRBJ1-2, TRBJ2-5 in persistent cases.

The specimen comprised peripheral blood mononuclear cells (PBMCs), sampled when the disease was refractory, from a patient treated with antithyroid drugs. The chain combines TRBV10-3 with TRBJ2-5, with D unclear. This TCR came from a woman between 35 and 50 years old with Graves disease. This CDR3 reads CAISESWWWETQYF. The CDR3 coding sequence is TGTGCCATCAGTGAGTCGTGGTGGTGGGAGACCCAGTACTTC.